Listed here are 31 T cell receptor beta chains from one sample, sequenced in a study of blood T cell repertoires in COVID-19. TCRdb's table, derived via immunoSEQ multiplex PCR, lists solely in-frame clones and lacks some. The sample comprises 62,000 or so clones, 89% of which are singletons, and 8.2% rests with the top ten. The source material was peripheral blood. The receptor source for this set is a middle-aged man with active COVID-19.

The chain is built from TRBV2 and TRBJ2-3; 7 bases match TRBD2. The CDR3 has 12 residues. Germline CDR1 is SNHLY and CDR2 is FYNNEI. CDR3 nucleotide sequence: TGTGCACGCGGGGGTCCTGCAGATACGCAGTATTTT. Translated, it gives CARGGPADTQYF.

V gene TRBV30 combines with J gene TRBJ2-7; D remains ambiguous. Germline V CDR1 and CDR2: GTSNPN, SVGIG (reference sequence). The CDR3 totals 12 residues. The V end lost 0 bases, the J end lost 8 bases, and 11 bases lay between the germline ends. For the CDR3, the DNA is TGTGCCTGGAGTGTGAGCCGGTTTCAGCAGTACTTC. Protein sequence: CAWSVSRFQQYF.

V usage is TRBV11-2 and J usage is TRBJ1-3, with a possible D match to TRBD1 (6 bases). The V and J ends lost 5 bases and 2 bases respectively, with 16 bases between them. The germline V gene has CDR1 SGHAT and CDR2 FQNNGV. The CDR3 is 16 residues long. This CDR3 reads CASSPGVMVAGNTIYF. CDR3 nucleotides: TGTGCCAGCAGCCCAGGGGTGATGGTAGCTGGAAACACCATATATTTT.

This chain links TRBV7-2 with TRBJ2-5; TRBD1 matches at 9 bases. With 3 bases clipped from V and 4 bases from J, the junction kept 3 bases outside the gene matches. Germline V gene lookup returns CDR1 SGHTA and CDR2 FQGNSA. The CDR3 runs 14 residues. The CDR3 DNA sequence: TGTGCCAGCAGCTTCACAGGGGGCCGAGAGACCCAGTACTTC. Protein: CASSFTGGRETQYF.

The chain is built from TRBV6-1 and TRBJ1-2; D remains unclear. This CDR3 has 13 amino acids. The germline V gene has CDR1 MNHNS and CDR2 SASEGT. V was cut by 2 bases and J by 7 bases, with 11 bases left in between. The CDR3 is CASSESVGIGYTF. CDR3 DNA sequence: TGTGCCAGCAGTGAATCTGTTGGCATTGGCTACACCTTC.

This clone was seen just once. The chain has TRBV3-1 (or the pseudogene TRBV3-2) and TRBJ2-1, with D unclear. There are 18 residues in the CDR3. Germline CDR1 LGHDT, CDR2 YNNKEL (reference sequence). Trimming removed 1 base from V and 1 base from J, with 17 bases in between. CDR3 nucleotide sequence: TGTGCCAGCAGCCAAGGGCTACCAGGCTCTTCTTCCTACAATGAGCAGTTCTTC. It encodes CASSQGLPGSSSYNEQFF.

This chain's CDR3 is CASSLVNGDTEAFF. CDR3 bases: TGTGCCAGCAGCTTAGTCAACGGGGACACTGAAGCTTTCTTT. This sequence joins TRBV7-8 and TRBJ1-1; no definite D call. Germline assignment: CDR1 SGHVS and CDR2 FQNEAQ. The CDR3 has 14 residues. The V gene lost 1 base and the J gene lost 3 bases, with 9 bases spanning the gap.

V is TRBV10-1 and J is TRBJ1-1; D is undetermined. CDR1 is WNHNN, CDR2 SYGVQD, per germline (reference sequence). V lost 6 bases and J lost 11, with 16 bases in between. CDR3 length: 12 amino acids. CDR3: CASRDSRGGAFF. CDR3 sequence (DNA): TGCGCCAGCAGGGACTCTCGAGGAGGGGCTTTCTTT.

The CDR3 DNA reads TGCGCCAGCAGCGACAGGGGTAGCGCAGATACGCAGTATTTT. Translated, it gives CASSDRGSADTQYF. V is TRBV5-1 and J is TRBJ2-3, with TRBD1 matching 8 bases. After removal of 4 bases from V and 4 bases from J, the junction contained 5 bases not matched to a gene. The CDR3 runs to 14 residues. Germline lookup yields CDR1 SGHRS and CDR2 YFSETQ.

V usage is TRBV7-9 and J usage is TRBJ1-5; 7 bases match TRBD1. Trimming at V came to 5 bases and at J to 5 bases, leaving 9 bases not matched to a gene. This CDR3 has 15 amino acids. Germline CDR1 and CDR2: SEHNR and FQNEAQ (reference sequence). The CDR3 region is CASSLLTGRYQPQHF. CDR3 sequence (DNA): TGTGCCAGCAGCCTACTGACAGGGAGGTATCAGCCCCAGCATTTT.

The table lists this clone with a count of one. The chain recombines TRBV5-1 with TRBJ2-1; 14 bases line up with TRBD2. V was clipped by 4 bases and J by 7 bases; unmatched bases: 7. Germline CDR1 is SGHRS and CDR2 is YFSETQ. The CDR3 loop spans 16 amino acids. CDR3 loop: CASSKTSGGAMNEQFF. The CDR3 bases are TGCGCCAGCAGCAAGACTAGCGGGGGGGCCATGAATGAGCAGTTCTTC.

The chain has TRBV7-2 and TRBJ1-2; D remains ambiguous. Germline V gives CDR1 SGHTA, CDR2 FQGNSA. The CDR3 spans 15 residues. V dropped 1 base and J dropped 7 bases, with 16 bases sitting between them. CDR3 sequence: CASSLGAGSLFGYTF. The DNA for the CDR3 is TGTGCCAGCAGCTTAGGCGCCGGGAGTCTGTTTGGCTACACCTTC.

The chain recombines TRBV19 with TRBJ1-2; 7 nucleotides line up with TRBD1. Per germline, CDR1 LNHDA and CDR2 SQIVND (reference sequence). CDR3 length equals 12 residues. The trim removed 7 bases at V and 8 bases at J, leaving 7 bases unmatched. CDR3 loop: CASNRGGNGYTF. The CDR3 region has the DNA TGTGCCAGTAACAGGGGCGGGAACGGCTACACCTTC.

The sample holds one count of this clone. The chain employs TRBV4-1 and TRBJ1-2, with a possible D match to TRBD1 (6 bases). The CDR3 is made up of 13 amino acids. CDR1 is MGHRA, CDR2 YSYEKL, per germline. V was trimmed by 4 bases and J by 2 bases, leaving 8 bases between them. This CDR3 reads CASSPGGNYGYTF. DNA for the CDR3: TGCGCCAGCAGCCCGGGGGGCAACTATGGCTACACCTTC.

The count of this clone is one. The chain uses TRBV15 and TRBJ2-1, with D tentatively TRBD1 (6 bases). Germline CDR1 is LNHNV and CDR2 is YYDKDF (reference sequence). The CDR3 is 15 amino acids. V was pared by 4 bases and J by 0 bases, with 10 bases between. In DNA, the CDR3 is TGTGCCACCAGCATGGGACACAGCTCCTACAATGAGCAGTTCTTC. It encodes CATSMGHSSYNEQFF. Complete variable domain (other parts from reference TRBV15 and TRBJ2-1): DAMVIQNPRYQVTQFGKPVTLSCSQTLNHNVMYWYQQKSSQAPKLLFHYYDKDFNNEADTPDNFQSRRPNTSFCFLDIRSPGLGDTAMYLCATSMGHSSYNEQFFGPGTRLTVL.

The CDR3 sequence is CASSYSGTVTHYTF. CDR3 nucleotides: TGTGCCAGCAGTTACTCGGGGACAGTAACCCACTACACCTTC. The V gene is TRBV6-5, the J gene TRBJ1-2, with TRBD1 matching over 7 bases. This CDR3 is 14 amino acids long. Germline CDR1 and CDR2: MNHEY and SVGAGI. The V and J ends lost 0 bases and 10 bases, in that order; junction bases with no gene match: 8.

The J gene is TRBJ1-4, the V gene TRBV4-3; 7 positions match TRBD1. CDR1 and CDR2 from the germline V gene are LGHNA and YSLEER. The CDR3 loop spans 17 amino acids. Losses at the gene ends were 1 base for V and 7 bases for J; bases not matched to a gene: 12. In nucleotides, the CDR3 is TGCGCCAGCAGCCAAGCCCTGACAGGGATGGGGGGTGAAAAACTGTTTTTT. Its protein product is CASSQALTGMGGEKLFF.

The rearrangement uses TRBV6-2 or TRBV6-3 and TRBJ2-7; tentative D call: TRBD1 (6 bases). The ends were cut back, 6 bases at V and 5 bases at J, with 11 bases in the middle. CDR1 and CDR2 (germline): MNHEY, SVGEGT. The CDR3 runs to 12 residues. CDR3 loop: CASSQDSHEQYF. CDR3 bases: TGTGCCAGCAGCCAGGACAGCCACGAGCAGTACTTC.

V and J are TRBV7-6 and TRBJ2-1; TRBD2 agrees at 7 bases. V was clipped by 1 base and J by 0 bases; unmatched bases: 3. Germline CDR1 SGHVS, CDR2 FNYEAQ. This CDR3 is built from 16 residues. The DNA for the CDR3 is TGTGCCAGCAGCTTAGTAGCGGGTAGCTCCTACAATGAGCAGTTCTTC. The encoded protein is CASSLVAGSSYNEQFF.

The rearrangement joins TRBV20-1 to TRBJ1-2; no reliable D call. CDR3 length equals 11 residues. The V gene lost 7 bases and the J gene lost 6 bases, with 12 bases spanning the gap. Germline-derived CDR1 and CDR2 are DFQATT and SNEGSKA (reference sequence). The CDR3 loop reads CSGFTPDGYTF. The DNA for the CDR3 is TGCAGTGGGTTTACCCCGGATGGCTACACCTTC.

The V call is TRBV7-9, the J call TRBJ1-2; perhaps TRBD1 as D (5 bases). Trimming removed 3 bases at V and 7 bases at J, with 12 bases between. Per the germline V gene, CDR1 is SEHNR and CDR2 is FQNEAQ (reference sequence). The CDR3 spans 13 residues. This CDR3 reads CASSFTGDSGYTF. DNA of the CDR3: TGTGCCAGCAGCTTTACAGGAGACTCTGGCTACACCTTC.

The CDR3 DNA reads TGTGCCAGTAGTATCGGTCCGGCTAGCGGGGGCTACGAGCAGTACTTC. It is translated as CASSIGPASGGYEQYF. J is TRBJ2-7 and V is TRBV19; 10 positions agree with TRBD2. V dropped 3 bases and J dropped 3; count of bases not matched to a gene: 8. CDR1 and CDR2 (germline): LNHDA, SQIVND (reference sequence). This CDR3 is built from 16 residues.

This rearrangement joins TRBV4-1 to TRBJ1-5; TRBD1 aligns across 12 bases. CDR3 size: 17 residues. The V gene's germline CDR1 is MGHRA and CDR2 YSYEKL. V shed 5 bases, J shed 6 bases, and the junction held 11 bases outside the gene matches. Written as DNA, the CDR3 is TGCGCCAGCAGCGCCCAAGAGGGGACAGGGGGCAGTCAGCCCCAGCATTTT. It translates to CASSAQEGTGGSQPQHF.

V gene TRBV7-2 combines with J gene TRBJ2-2, with 8 positions matching TRBD2. V trimming: 5 bases; J trimming: 7 bases; junction bases outside the gene matches: 9. Germline V lookup: CDR1 SGHTA, CDR2 FQGNSA. The CDR3 covers 15 residues. CDR3 nucleotide sequence: TGTGCCAGCAGCCCGGGACTAGTTAGGGTCGGGGAGCTGTTTTTT. Encoded protein: CASSPGLVRVGELFF.

The V gene is TRBV4-3, the J gene TRBJ2-2, with 7 bases fitting TRBD1. Germline trimming cut 3 bases from V and 7 bases from J; bases unmatched to any gene: 5. The CDR3 sequence is 14 residues long. CDR1 and CDR2 from the germline V gene are LGHNA and YSLEER. CDR3 sequence: CASSQDRSSGELFF. CDR3 in DNA: TGCGCCAGCAGCCAGGACAGGTCGAGCGGGGAGCTGTTTTTT.

The J gene is TRBJ2-2, the V gene TRBV7-9; 9 nucleotides line up with TRBD2. The CDR3 has 17 residues. Unmatched junction bases numbered 7, after V lost 1 base and J lost 4 bases. Germline CDR1 SEHNR, CDR2 FQNEAQ (reference sequence). In DNA form, the CDR3 reads TGTGCCAGCAGCTTAGTAGTTCTAGCGGGGAGCACCGGGGAGCTGTTTTTT. This sequence encodes CASSLVVLAGSTGELFF.

The chain couples TRBV6-1 to TRBJ1-2; 8 bases agree with TRBD1. Trimming removed 1 base from V and 6 bases from J; junction bases left unmatched: 1. The CDR3 totals 13 residues. CDR1 is MNHNS, CDR2 SASEGT, per germline. The CDR3: CASSEGDRHGYTF. The CDR3 DNA reads as TGTGCCAGCAGTGAAGGGGACAGGCATGGCTACACCTTC.

The chain carries TRBV9 and TRBJ2-1; 10 bases align to TRBD2. Trimming removed 0 bases from V and 7 bases from J; junction bases left unmatched: 4. Per the germline V gene, CDR1 is SGDLS and CDR2 is YYNGEE. This CDR3 is 15 amino acids long. DNA of the CDR3: TGTGCCAGCAGCGTAGCCGGACTAGCGGTAAATGAGCAGTTCTTC. Translating gives CASSVAGLAVNEQFF. Looking up the rest from reference TRBV9 and TRBJ2-1 gives the full variable domain: DSGVTQTPKHLITATGQRVTLRCSPRSGDLSVYWYQQSLDQGLQFLIQYYNGEERAKGNILERFSAQQFPDLHSELNLSSLELGDSALYFCASSVAGLAVNEQFFGPGTRLTVL.

The genes are TRBV7-2 and TRBJ2-2, with D perhaps TRBD2 (5 bases). V gave up 1 base and J gave up 1 base, with 10 bases separating them. This CDR3 has 16 residues. Germline CDR1 SGHTA, CDR2 FQGNSA. The CDR3 reads CASSLGVSENTGELFF. DNA of the CDR3: TGTGCCAGCAGCTTAGGGGTTAGCGAGAACACCGGGGAGCTGTTTTTT.

The gene calls are TRBV9 and TRBJ1-4; D call uncertain. V was trimmed by 4 bases and J by 8 bases, leaving 15 bases between them. Per germline, CDR1 SGDLS and CDR2 YYNGEE. The length of the CDR3 is 14 residues. CDR3 region: CASSLSAEGEKLFF. In DNA, the CDR3 is TGTGCCAGCAGCCTTAGCGCAGAGGGAGAAAAACTGTTTTTT.

The rearrangement uses TRBV19 and TRBJ2-1; D is perhaps TRBD2 (6 bases). CDR3 length: 14 amino acids. With 4 bases removed from V and 15 bases from J, the gap between germline ends came to 22 bases. CDR1 LNHDA and CDR2 SQIVND come from the germline V gene (reference sequence). The CDR3 DNA reads TGTGCCAGTAGTACTCGGACAACCGGGAACGGGAGGTTCTTC. This codes for CASSTRTTGNGRFF.